A selection of T cell receptor beta chains follows, all from one sample in a study of blood T cells in healthy people across ages. TCRdb reprocessed the 5' RACE reads via MiXCR and lists one record per CDR3 protein. Among about 1.6 million distinct CDR3 sequences, around 36% were seen once, and the ten largest hold approximately 11%. The sequencing input was blood. These receptors all stem from a woman aged 25-40 years in good health. Both conserved end residues are part of each CDR3. A D gene is named only where the DNA matches it firmly. Clone size is shown for a subset of rows, as once, few, many or a class of expanded clone.

many	TRBJ2-3	TRBV12-3/TRBV12-4	TRBD2	TGTGCCAGCAGGGGGACTAGCGGGACAACAGATACGCAGTATTTT	CASRGTSGTTDTQYF
many	TRBJ2-7	TRBV10-3	.	TGTGCCATCAAGGCGGGCACCGAGCAGTACTTC	CAIKAGTEQYF
.	TRBJ2-3	TRBV10-3	TRBD1	TGTGCCATCAGCCCGGACAGGGCTCACACAGATACGCAGTATTTT	CAISPDRAHTDTQYF
few	TRBJ2-1	TRBV20-1	.	TGCAGTGCTAGAGGTGAGGATGGTGAGCAGTTCTTC	CSARGEDGEQFF
few	TRBJ2-3	TRBV2	.	TGTGCCAGCGGACAGATAAACACAGATACGCAGTATTTT	CASGQINTDTQYF
once	TRBJ2-2	TRBV10-2	TRBD2	TGCGCCAGCAGTGAGATTAGCGGGGTCTACACCGGGGAGCTGTTTTTT	CASSEISGVYTGELFF
few	TRBJ1-2	TRBV28	TRBD1	TGTGCCAGCAGAGAGCCCAGGGGGCGCGGATATGGCTACACCTTC	CASREPRGRGYGYTF
.	TRBJ1-1	TRBV6-2/TRBV6-3	.	TGTGCCAGCAGTGCAAAGGGAACGGGGGCTTTCTTT	CASSAKGTGAFF
few	TRBJ2-1	TRBV3-1	.	TGTGCCAGCAGCCATAATCGGGGTAATGAGCAGTTCTTC	CASSHNRGNEQFF
few	TRBJ2-7	TRBV20-1	.	TGCAGTGCTAGTGATTCCGGGATCTCCTACGAGCAGTACTTC	CSASDSGISYEQYF
.	TRBJ2-5	TRBV6-1	TRBD1	TGTGCCAGCAGTTCCTGGGACAGAGGGGGCCAGTACTTC	CASSSWDRGGQYF
.	TRBJ1-4	TRBV20-1	.	TGCAGTGCTAGAGTTGCAACTAATGAAAAACTGTTTTTT	CSARVATNEKLFF
.	TRBJ1-1	TRBV6-5	.	TGTGCCAGCAGTTACGGTCCGATCTTGAACACTGAAGCTTTCTTT	CASSYGPILNTEAFF
many	TRBJ1-2	TRBV7-9	.	TGTGCCAGCAGCCCGGAGGGGGTAGGCTATGGCTACACCTTC	CASSPEGVGYGYTF
.	TRBJ2-7	TRBV12-3/TRBV12-4	.	TGTGCCAGCAGTCCCTGGACCCGCGTCTCCAGAGAGCAGTACTTC	CASSPWTRVSREQYF
many	TRBJ1-2	TRBV7-6	.	TGTGCCAGCAGCTCCGACGGAATCTATGGCTACACCTTC	CASSSDGIYGYTF
.	TRBJ2-7	TRBV20-1	TRBD1	TGCAGTGCTAGGGGGACAGGGCTGAACGAGCAGTACTTC	CSARGTGLNEQYF
.	TRBJ2-1	TRBV2	.	TGTGCCAGCGTTGATCTTGTAGACAATGAGCAGTTCTTC	CASVDLVDNEQFF
few	TRBJ2-7	TRBV6-2/TRBV6-3	.	TGTGCCAGCAGTTACTCTGAAGGACCATCCTCCTACGAGCAGTACTTC	CASSYSEGPSSYEQYF
many	TRBJ2-7	TRBV7-2	TRBD1	TGTGCCAGCAGCTTAATGGACAGGGGCTACGAGCAGTACTTC	CASSLMDRGYEQYF
.	TRBJ2-7	TRBV20-1	.	TGCAGTGCTAGCCAGGCTGGGTTCCACGAGCAGTACTTC	CSASQAGFHEQYF
.	TRBJ2-3	TRBV9	.	TGTGCCAGCAGCGTAGTAGGGTATCTCACAGATACGCAGTATTTT	CASSVVGYLTDTQYF
.	TRBJ2-7	TRBV24-1	TRBD1	TGTGCCACCAGTGATCCCTCCGGGACAGGGTACGACGAGCAGTACTTC	CATSDPSGTGYDEQYF
.	TRBJ2-1	TRBV5-5	TRBD1	TGTGCCAGCAGCTTCCCAGGGACAGCCAATGAGCAGTTCTTC	CASSFPGTANEQFF
many	TRBJ2-7	TRBV20-1	TRBD2	TGCAGTGCTAGGGGGACTACGACCTACGAGCAGTACTTC	CSARGTTTYEQYF
.	TRBJ1-2	TRBV5-1	.	TGCGCCAGCAGCTTGGGATACAGGGAGGGCGGCTACACCTTC	CASSLGYREGGYTF
.	TRBJ1-5	TRBV4-2	.	TGTGCCAGCAGCCAAGAAGGAGGGAGGAGTCATCAGCCCCAGCATTTT	CASSQEGGRSHQPQHF
many	TRBJ2-7	TRBV27	.	TGTGCCACCAAGGTCTCGGGGGGCCCATACTACGAGCAGTACTTC	CATKVSGGPYYEQYF
.	TRBJ2-1	TRBV29-1	.	TGCAGCGTTGAAGAACGAAATGAGCAGTTCTTC	CSVEERNEQFF
.	TRBJ2-2	TRBV7-3	.	TGTGCCAGCAGCTTATCCGGGGGCAAGAACACCGGGGAGCTGTTTTTT	CASSLSGGKNTGELFF
few	TRBJ1-5	TRBV27	.	TGTGCCAGCAGTTTACGTTCGACAGGAGGCAATCAGCCCCAGCATTTT	CASSLRSTGGNQPQHF
few	TRBJ2-1	TRBV2	TRBD2	TGTGCCAGCAGTGGAGTAAGCGGGAGCTACAATGAGCAGTTCTTC	CASSGVSGSYNEQFF
.	TRBJ2-5	TRBV10-1	.	TGCGCCAGCAGTGAGTCGACTCGGGGGACCCAGTACTTC	CASSESTRGTQYF
.	TRBJ2-7	TRBV29-1	.	TGCAGCGCCTGGTACGGGGACTACGAGCAGTACTTC	CSAWYGDYEQYF
.	TRBJ1-5	TRBV12-5	.	TGTGCTAGTGGTCGGACCAACGGTTATTATAGCAATCAGCCCCAGCATTTT	CASGRTNGYYSNQPQHF
many	TRBJ2-7	TRBV13	TRBD2	TGTGCCAGCAGCCTCACGGGACTAGCGGCCTACGAGCAGTACTTC	CASSLTGLAAYEQYF
.	TRBJ2-1	TRBV24-1	TRBD2	TGTGCCACCAGAGGGACTAGCGGGATGGTGAATGAGCAGTTCTTC	CATRGTSGMVNEQFF
.	TRBJ2-6	TRBV4-1	.	TGCGCCAGCAGCCAAGACCGATGGGCCAACGTCCTGACTTTC	CASSQDRWANVLTF
.	TRBJ2-7	TRBV9	TRBD1	TGTGCCAGCAACCGGGACAGTGGCTCCTACGAGCAGTACTTC	CASNRDSGSYEQYF
.	TRBJ1-2	TRBV4-2	.	TGTGCCAGCAGCCAACTCCCCGAGGGCTATGGCTACACCTTC	CASSQLPEGYGYTF
.	TRBJ2-5	TRBV7-9	TRBD1	TGTGCCAGCAGCTTACGGACAGGGTTGAGTGAGAACCAGTACTTC	CASSLRTGLSENQYF
few	TRBJ2-7	TRBV20-1	.	TGCAGTGCTAAAGGACAGACAACACCCTACGAGCAGTACTTC	CSAKGQTTPYEQYF
.	TRBJ2-1	TRBV9	.	TGTGCCAGCAGCGCCGGAGGGGCGCACAGTGAGCAGTGCTTC	CASSAGGAHSEQCF
.	TRBJ2-5	TRBV5-5	.	TGTGCCAGCAGCTTGGCCCAGGGGGCGTTTTGGCTAGCGGACAGGCAAGAGACCCAGTACTTC	CASSLAQGAFWLADRQETQYF
.	TRBJ2-2	TRBV6-1	.	TGTGCCAGCACGGAGTTGGGGGAGCTGTTTTTT	CASTELGELFF
once	TRBJ1-2	TRBV2	.	TGTGCCAGCGCTCAGACCATCTCTAACTATGGCTACACCTTC	CASAQTISNYGYTF
.	TRBJ2-7	TRBV5-1	TRBD2	TGCGCCAGCAGCTTGGAGGCTAGCGGGAGTAACGAGCAGTACTTC	CASSLEASGSNEQYF
.	TRBJ2-5	TRBV5-1	TRBD2	TGCGCCAGCAACCCAAGGACTAGCGGGCAAGAGACCCAGTACTTC	CASNPRTSGQETQYF
.	TRBJ2-5	TRBV5-1	TRBD2	TGCGCCAGCAGCTCCTGGGGAGGGTGGGAGACCCAGGACTTC	CASSSWGGWETQDF
.	TRBJ2-5	TRBV28	TRBD1	TGTGCCAGCACGGACAGGGGAAAAGAGACCCAGTACTTC	CASTDRGKETQYF
few	TRBJ2-1	TRBV9	.	TGTGCCAGCAGCGTACGGGACACCGCCAGTGAGCAGTTCTTC	CASSVRDTASEQFF
few	TRBJ2-3	TRBV12-3/TRBV12-4	TRBD1	TGTGCCAGCAGGCCGGGACAGGGGGCAGGAGATACGCAGTATTTT	CASRPGQGAGDTQYF
few	TRBJ1-1	TRBV10-3	TRBD1	TGTGCCATCGGACTAGGGACAGTAAACACTGAAGCTTTCTTT	CAIGLGTVNTEAFF
few	TRBJ2-1	TRBV5-1	.	TGCGCCAGCAGCTTGGCCGGCAGGGACAATGAGCAGTTCTTC	CASSLAGRDNEQFF